This T cell receptor beta chain appears in the sequencing data of a study of CD8 T cells in ankylosing spondylitis. Whole-study findings and limits: Disease-linked clones had a CD8+ phenotype and relatively low frequency in peripheral blood. What appeared characteristic of ankylosing spondylitis blood was a TCR beta motif of eight highly homologous variants. As reported, disease-linked clones showed significant enrichment in matched ankylosing spondylitis synovial fluid. A subset of motif variants has previously been described in the synovial fluid and blood of reactive arthritis.

Each TCR beta library was made by quantitative 5'-RACE that incorporated molecular barcodes. TCRdb used MiXCR to reprocess the 5' RACE reads, holding one entry per CDR3 protein. This table has 450,000 to 550,000 distinct CDR3 sequences, approximately 5.3% appearing once. Ten or more counts support this clonotype. Its antigen remains unidentified. What was sequenced was blood, either unsorted or a sorted T cell fraction (not recorded which). This clonotype was obtained from a male donor with ankylosing spondylitis.

CDR3: CASSLLRPLRDRANEQYF. DNA of the CDR3: TGTGCCAGCAGTTTATTACGCCCACTCCGGGACAGGGCAAACGAGCAGTACTTC. The chain carries TRBV12-3 or TRBV12-4 and TRBJ2-7; 9 bases are a match to TRBD1. This CDR3 is built from 18 residues. The V segment lost 2 bases and the J segment 5 bases; nucleotides outside the gene matches: 16.